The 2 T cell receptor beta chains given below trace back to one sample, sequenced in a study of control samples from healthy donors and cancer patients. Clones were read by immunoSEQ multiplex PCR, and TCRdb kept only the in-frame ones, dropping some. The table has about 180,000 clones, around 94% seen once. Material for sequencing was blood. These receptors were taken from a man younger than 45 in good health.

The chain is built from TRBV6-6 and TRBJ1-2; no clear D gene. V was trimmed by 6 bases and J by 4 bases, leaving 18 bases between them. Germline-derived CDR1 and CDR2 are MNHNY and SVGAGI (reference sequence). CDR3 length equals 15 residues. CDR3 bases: TGTGCCAGCAGCCCCGCGGAGGGAGCTTTCTATGGCTACACCTTC. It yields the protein CASSPAEGAFYGYTF.

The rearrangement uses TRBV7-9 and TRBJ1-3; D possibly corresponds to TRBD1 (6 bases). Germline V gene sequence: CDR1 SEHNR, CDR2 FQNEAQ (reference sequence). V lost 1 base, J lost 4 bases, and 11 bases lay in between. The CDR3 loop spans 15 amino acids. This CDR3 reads CASSLGQGSGNTIYF. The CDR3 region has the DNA TGTGCCAGCAGCTTAGGGCAGGGGTCAGGAAACACCATATATTTT.